These 16 T cell receptor beta chains came from one sample sequenced in a study of blood T cell repertoires in COVID-19. Repertoires were generated with immunoSEQ multiplex PCR, while TCRdb's copy carries only in-frame clones and drops some. The sample shows about 120,000 clones, about 90% of them seen only once. Source material: peripheral blood. All receptors come from a woman aged 60-70 years with COVID-19, enrolled during active disease.

The V gene is TRBV12-3 or TRBV12-4, the J gene TRBJ2-7; weak D call: TRBD1 (6 bases). V was trimmed by 7 bases and J by 3 bases, leaving 10 bases between them. The CDR3 extends over 12 amino acids. The CDR3 DNA sequence: TGTGCCAGCACCTCGGACAGCTACGAGCAGTACTTC. Its translation is CASTSDSYEQYF.

The chain carries TRBV10-3 and TRBJ1-1; D is unclear. V lost 2 bases, J lost 0 bases, and 10 bases lay in between. In germline, CDR1 is ENHRY, CDR2 SYGVKD. The CDR3 covers 15 residues. The CDR3 coding sequence is TGTGCCATCAGTGAGGGTTGGCGGGTGAACACTGAAGCTTTCTTT. Protein: CAISEGWRVNTEAFF.

The V and J genes are TRBV18 and TRBJ2-5, with D unresolved. This CDR3 is 14 amino acids long. The V gene lost 3 bases and the J gene lost 1 base, with 9 bases spanning the gap. Germline-derived CDR1 and CDR2 are KGHSH and LQKENI. CDR3 amino acids: CASSPSVIQETQYF. In DNA form, the CDR3 reads TGTGCCAGCTCACCCTCGGTGATCCAAGAGACCCAGTACTTC.

The chain uses TRBV16 and TRBJ1-3; 7 bases are a match to TRBD1. There are 14 residues in the CDR3. The V and J ends lost 5 bases and 8 bases, in that order; junction bases with no gene match: 9. Germline V gene data show CDR1 as KGHSY and CDR2 as FQNENV. The CDR3 protein is CASSFGTAWDTIYF. The CDR3 nucleotides read TGTGCCAGCAGCTTCGGGACAGCCTGGGACACCATATATTTT.

The genes are TRBV5-8 and TRBJ2-1; TRBD1 is a possible D gene (6 bases). Trimming removed 1 base at V and 3 bases at J, with 11 bases between. The CDR3 has 15 amino acids. In germline, CDR1 is SGHTS, CDR2 YDEGEE. The chain's CDR3 is CASSLSGVHYNEQFF. The CDR3 DNA reads as TGTGCCAGCAGCTTGTCAGGGGTACACTACAATGAGCAGTTCTTC.

The chain is built from TRBV9 and TRBJ2-1, with 8 bases aligning to TRBD1. The V gene end was trimmed by 0 bases and the J gene end by 10 bases; junction bases not matched to a gene: 6. The CDR3 runs 14 residues. The germline V gene encodes CDR1 SGDLS and CDR2 YYNGEE. As DNA, the CDR3 is TGTGCCAGCAGCGTAGGGCAGGGGGCGGGCGAGCAGTTCTTC. This sequence encodes CASSVGQGAGEQFF. Full variable domain (outside the CDR3, taken from reference TRBV9 and TRBJ2-1): DSGVTQTPKHLITATGQRVTLRCSPRSGDLSVYWYQQSLDQGLQFLIQYYNGEERAKGNILERFSAQQFPDLHSELNLSSLELGDSALYFCASSVGQGAGEQFFGPGTRLTVL.

The chain combines TRBV3-1 (or the pseudogene TRBV3-2) with TRBJ1-2; D unclear. Trimming left V 0 bases short and J 10 bases short, with 9 bases between. Germline loops: CDR1 LGHDT, CDR2 YNNKEL (reference sequence). The CDR3 spans 12 residues. CDR3 loop: CASSQERSDYTF. In DNA, the CDR3 is TGTGCCAGCAGCCAAGAGAGGAGTGACTACACCTTC.

V and J are TRBV7-3 and TRBJ2-1; no definite D call. Trimming removed 5 bases at V and 7 bases at J, with 15 bases between. CDR1 SGHTA and CDR2 FQGTGA come from the germline V gene. CDR3 length: 14 amino acids. The CDR3 reads CASSPLPARNEQFF. Here the CDR3 DNA reads TGTGCCAGCAGCCCTCTCCCCGCTAGAAATGAGCAGTTCTTC.

The chain is built from TRBV7-8 and TRBJ1-1; 9 nucleotides align to TRBD1. Trimming took 1 base from V and 6 from J; bases not matched to a gene: 3. This CDR3 region has 14 residues. Germline V gene data show CDR1 as SGHVS and CDR2 as FQNEAQ. The CDR3 loop is CASSLVQGAAEAFF. CDR3 nucleotide sequence: TGTGCCAGCAGCTTAGTACAGGGGGCAGCTGAAGCTTTCTTT.

V usage is TRBV30 and J usage is TRBJ1-2, with 9 bases that match TRBD1. Germline V CDR1 and CDR2: GTSNPN, SVGIG (reference sequence). Trimming removed 1 base from V and 4 bases from J; junction bases left unmatched: 19. The CDR3 has 19 amino acids. The CDR3 protein is CAWSARSGDRVSSGYGYTF. The CDR3 coding sequence is TGTGCCTGGAGTGCCCGATCGGGGGACAGGGTCTCGTCTGGCTATGGCTACACCTTC.

This clone was recorded once. The chain links TRBV5-1 to TRBJ1-4; D might be TRBD1 (5 bases). Germline V gene sequence: CDR1 SGHRS, CDR2 YFSETQ. V lost 0 bases to trimming and J lost 2 bases, with 8 bases between them. This CDR3 comprises 15 residues. CDR3 in DNA: TGCGCCAGCAGCTTGGGGACACTTACTAATGAAAAACTGTTTTTT. Translation gives CASSLGTLTNEKLFF.

This chain joins TRBV9 and TRBJ2-2; 14 bases fit TRBD2. The CDR3 length is 20 residues. CDR1 and CDR2 (germline): SGDLS, YYNGEE. J gave up 6 bases and V 4 bases, and 17 bases lay outside the gene matches. CDR3 sequence: CASSTWPGLAGDSTPGELFF. The CDR3 nucleotides read TGTGCCAGCAGCACCTGGCCGGGACTAGCGGGGGATTCAACACCCGGGGAGCTGTTTTTT.

V gene TRBV6-5 combines with J gene TRBJ2-2; a weak D match, TRBD1 (6 bases). This CDR3 region has 14 residues. V shed 2 bases and J shed 3 bases, with 7 bases lying between them. CDR1 is MNHEY, CDR2 SVGAGI, per germline. The CDR3 sequence: CASSYDRYTGELFF. The DNA of the CDR3 is TGTGCCAGCAGTTACGACAGGTACACCGGGGAGCTGTTTTTT.

The V call is TRBV10-3, the J call TRBJ2-7; 7 bases match TRBD1. V was pared by 6 bases and J by 4 bases, with 15 bases of the junction left unmatched. The CDR3 runs to 16 residues. Germline loops: CDR1 ENHRY, CDR2 SYGVKD. The CDR3 loop reads CAISEGVGRGQYEQYF. In DNA, the CDR3 is TGTGCCATCAGCGAGGGAGTAGGAAGGGGGCAGTACGAGCAGTACTTC.

The chain recombines TRBV2 with TRBJ1-5; 10 nucleotides align to TRBD1. Germline loops: CDR1 SNHLY, CDR2 FYNNEI. V was clipped by 7 bases and J by 4 bases; unmatched bases: 7. This CDR3 spans 15 amino acids. CDR3 nucleotides: TGTGCCAGCACCTGGGGGACAGGGGAAAATCAGCCCCAGCATTTT. The encoded protein is CASTWGTGENQPQHF.

Concerning this clone itself: Relative to the germline gene, one junction end is altered; a read error may explain this. The chain joins TRBV7-7 to TRBJ2-5, with TRBD1 as a possible D gene (6 bases). The length of the CDR3 is 14 residues. Per germline, CDR1 SSHAT and CDR2 FNYEAQ (reference sequence). In DNA form, the CDR3 reads TGTGCTAGCAGCCCCACAGGGAACGGAGAGACCCAGTACTTC. Translated: CASSPTGNGETQYF.